Sequencing of this T cell receptor beta chain was carried out in a study of tumor-infiltrating lymphocytes in primary liver carcinoma. Looking at the study overall: Those enrolled were patients of both sexes, who were aged 30 to 69 years. Staged T1-T3 N0M0, the tumors had sizes that ranged from about 4.2 to 11 cm across.

Regarding this clonotype: The antigen is unknown. The CDR3 carries no conserved terminal phenylalanine or tryptophan, so it likely arises from a read error. It is unclear where the CDR3 begins or ends on the DNA, so no DNA is shown, and the CDR3 is as TCRdb lists it.

Germline assignment: CDR1 SGHAT and CDR2 FQNNGV. Ends included, the CDR3 has 16 residues. Regarding the study as a whole: Between tumor regions, pairs overlapped more than tumor-adjacent and tumor-blood pairs did.

Starting material of approximately 500 ng total RNA yielded TCR beta cDNA via a constant-region primer. Libraries for TCR beta were built through three nested multiplex PCR rounds, which together made up a slightly modified ARM-PCR procedure. The two initial PCR rounds, approximately 10 cycles each, used TRBV1-TRBV30 forward and C-beta reverse primers. TCRdb passed the multiplex PCR reads through MiXCR, listing each CDR3 protein once. The table records about 190,000 distinct CDR3 sequences, over 80% of them present only once. Starting material for RNA and DNA co-extraction consisted of about 20-30 mg of unsorted bulk tissue. Every one of the tumor samples had a viable tumor cell content above 75%.

The receptor comes from a man in his forties with primary liver carcinoma and hepatitis B virus infection. The sample was tumor tissue from primary liver carcinoma. This chain uses TRBV11-2 with TRBJ2-1; no DNA check was done on the table's D call, TRBD2. The CDR3 sequence: CASSYPGTSGSNEQSI.